Listed here are 17 T cell receptor beta chains from one sample, sequenced in a study of cytomegalovirus exposure and HLA in healthy donors (dated by TCRdb to 2016 to 2017). Library creation used the immunoSEQ multiplex PCR assay. For the multiplex PCR, a mixture combining 60 forward primers for TCR Vbeta segments and 13 reverse primers for TCR Jbeta segments was used. In its TCRdb copy, this immuneACCESS table keeps in-frame sequences only and misses some clones. Where compared with another copy, unresolved V genes explain less than half of these, and the others have no known cause. The sample profile shows about 220,000 clones; roughly 82% of them were found once. Clones ranked in the top ten supply more than 5% of the sample. The material sequenced was PBMCs. The receptors shown here come from a woman between 40 and 50 years old in good health and CMV-seropositive.

V is TRBV7-9 and J is TRBJ2-5; maybe TRBD1 (5 bases). There are 14 residues in the CDR3. V was cut by 6 bases and J by 1 base, with 12 bases left in between. Germline values: CDR1 SEHNR, CDR2 FQNEAQ (reference sequence). The CDR3 is CASSKGQGQETQYF. CDR3 sequence (DNA): TGTGCCAGCAGTAAGGGGCAGGGCCAAGAGACCCAGTACTTC.

CDR3 DNA sequence: TGCGCCAGCAGCTTGGCCTCAGGGGGTGGCATGAACACTGAAGCTTTCTTT. It specifies CASSLASGGGMNTEAFF. The chain joins TRBV5-1 to TRBJ1-1, with 7 bases aligning to TRBD1. CDR1 and CDR2 from the germline V gene are SGHRS and YFSETQ. V lost 0 bases, J lost 0 bases, and 8 bases stayed unmatched. The CDR3 runs to 17 residues.

This clone has just a few counts. The rearrangement uses TRBV4-3 and TRBJ1-4; a possible D gene is TRBD1 (5 bases). Germline loops: CDR1 LGHNA, CDR2 YSLEER. Deletions cut 3 bases from V and 2 bases from J, with 13 bases between. There are 16 residues in the CDR3. CDR3 sequence reads: CASSQTLGATNEKLFF. CDR3 nucleotide sequence: TGCGCCAGCAGCCAGACTTTAGGGGCGACTAATGAAAAACTGTTTTTT.

This chain uses TRBV5-1 with TRBJ2-7; tentatively, D is TRBD1 (6 bases). The V and J ends lost 0 bases and 4 bases respectively, with 20 bases between them. There are 17 residues in the CDR3. Germline CDR1 SGHRS, CDR2 YFSETQ. The CDR3 here is CASSLAPIGEQGYEQYF. DNA for the CDR3: TGCGCCAGCAGCTTGGCCCCTATAGGTGAGCAGGGGTACGAGCAGTACTTC.

The genes are TRBV19 and TRBJ1-1; 10 nucleotides agree with TRBD1. This CDR3 has 14 residues. Germline trimming cut 5 bases from V and 4 bases from J; bases unmatched to any gene: 4. Germline-derived CDR1 and CDR2 are LNHDA and SQIVND (reference sequence). This CDR3 is CASSAGTGATEAFF. The CDR3 DNA follows: TGTGCCAGTAGTGCGGGGACAGGGGCCACTGAAGCTTTCTTT. Combining the CDR3 with reference TRBV19 and TRBJ1-1 gives the whole variable domain DGGITQSPKYLFRKEGQNVTLSCEQNLNHDAMYWYRQDPGQGLRLIYYSQIVNDFQKGDIAEGYSVSREKKESFPLTVTSAQKNPTAFYLCASSAGTGATEAFFGQGTRLTVV.

V and J are TRBV7-2 and TRBJ1-6; 7 nucleotides agree with TRBD1. Germline V gives CDR1 SGHTA, CDR2 FQGNSA. V was clipped by 9 bases and J by 7 bases; unmatched bases: 9. This CDR3 contains 14 residues. In DNA, the CDR3 is TGTGCCAGTTGCCCCGGGACAGCCAATTCACCCCTCCACTTT. This translates into CASCPGTANSPLHF.

V gene TRBV6-6 combines with J gene TRBJ1-1, with D uncertain. This CDR3 spans 14 amino acids. CDR1 is MNHNY and CDR2 is SVGAGI in the germline V gene (reference sequence). V lost 0 bases and J lost 0, with 5 bases in between. The chain's CDR3 is CASSYSSMNTEAFF. CDR3 nucleotide sequence: TGTGCCAGCAGTTACTCGAGTATGAACACTGAAGCTTTCTTT.

The chain combines TRBV11-3 with TRBJ2-7, with D perhaps matching TRBD2 (7 bases). Trimming took 5 bases from V and 12 from J, leaving 17 bases between them. The CDR3 has 12 amino acids. Germline values: CDR1 SGHNT, CDR2 YENEEA. The DNA for the CDR3 is TGTGCCAGCAGCCAAGGGGGGGTGACGGCGTACTTC. As protein: CASSQGGVTAYF.

This clone was counted between two and nine times. CDR3 in amino acids: CASSLQGTTYGYTF. Written as DNA, the CDR3 is TGTGCCAGCAGTTTACAGGGGACTACCTATGGCTACACCTTC. This chain connects TRBV28 to TRBJ1-2, with D possibly being TRBD1 (6 bases). Trimming took 2 bases from V and 4 from J, leaving 11 bases between them. The germline V gene encodes CDR1 MDHEN and CDR2 SYDVKM. This CDR3 region has 14 residues.

The V and J genes are TRBV21-1 and TRBJ2-4; TRBD1 is the table's D call, not checked against the DNA. TRBV21-1 is a pseudogene locus. There are 17 residues in the CDR3. The CDR3 spells CASSGIFQLGPRNIQYF. The CDR3 coding sequence is TGTGCCAGCAGCGGCATCTTCCAGCTGGGGCCAAGAAACATTCAGTACTTC.

This chain connects TRBV5-6 to TRBJ2-5, with D hard to call. The CDR3 loop spans 13 amino acids. Germline CDR1 SGHDT, CDR2 YYEEEE. Trimming cost V 1 base and J 5 bases, with 9 bases left between them. The CDR3 DNA reads TGTGCCAGCAGCTTGTGGCGGCGGGAGACCCAGTACTTC. This codes for CASSLWRRETQYF.

This chain links TRBV1 with TRBJ1-4; the table gives TRBD1 as D, unverified against the DNA. TRBV1 is reported as a pseudogene. This CDR3 region has 19 residues. The CDR3 DNA reads as TGCACCAGCAGCCAAGAAACCCCGGACAGGGGGCGAATCCCTAAAAAACTGTTTTTT. Translating gives CTSSQETPDRGRIPKKLFF.

The V and J genes are TRBV30 and TRBJ2-1; TRBD2 matches at 13 bases. Germline V gives CDR1 GTSNPN, CDR2 SVGIG (reference sequence). V was clipped by 2 bases and J by 5 bases; unmatched bases: 18. The CDR3 is made up of 20 amino acids. The CDR3 DNA reads as TGTGCCTGGAGTCCCCGTGGACTAGCGGGAGAGGTTCTTAGGGACAATGAGCAGTTCTTC. The encoded protein is CAWSPRGLAGEVLRDNEQFF.

The chain has TRBV7-2 and TRBJ1-1, with 8 bases identical to TRBD1. Germline V gives CDR1 SGHTA, CDR2 FQGNSA. CDR3 length: 16 amino acids. Trimming cost V 5 bases and J 5 bases; bases outside gene matches: 13. The CDR3 protein is CASSLVTGAKGTEAFF. The CDR3 DNA is TGTGCCAGCAGCCTCGTGACAGGGGCTAAAGGGACTGAAGCTTTCTTT.

V gene TRBV10-1 combines with J gene TRBJ2-5; D uncertain. Gene TRBJ2-7 matches the end of the DNA better, so the J call may be wrong. CDR3 length: 15 residues. The V gene's germline CDR1 is WNHNN and CDR2 SYGVQD (reference sequence). CDR3 nucleotides: TGCGCCAGCAGTGAGTCGGTGTACTTCTCCTACGAGCAGTACTTC. Residues: CASSESVYFSYEQYF.

As DNA, the CDR3 is TGTGCCAGCAGTGCGGACAGGGTAATGGGCGGCACTGAAGCTTTCTTT. It yields the protein CASSADRVMGGTEAFF. The chain is built from TRBV2 and TRBJ1-1, with TRBD1 matching over 8 bases. Germline assignment: CDR1 SNHLY and CDR2 FYNNEI. J was trimmed by 4 bases and V by 4 bases; bases with no gene match: 11. The CDR3 is made up of 16 amino acids. Full variable domain (outside the CDR3, taken from reference TRBV2 and TRBJ1-1): EPEVTQTPSHQVTQMGQEVILRCVPISNHLYFYWYRQILGQKVEFLVSFYNNEISEKSEIFDDQFSVERPDGSNFTLKIRSTKLEDSAMYFCASSADRVMGGTEAFFGQGTRLTVV.

The chain couples TRBV10-1 to TRBJ2-5, with 7 positions matching TRBD1. Trimming cost V 5 bases and J 4 bases; bases outside gene matches: 10. The CDR3 is made up of 15 amino acids. CDR1 and CDR2 (germline): WNHNN, SYGVQD (reference sequence). For the CDR3, the DNA is TGCGCCAGCAGTACTAAACAGGGGTTCGGAGAGACCCAGTACTTC. Translation gives CASSTKQGFGETQYF.